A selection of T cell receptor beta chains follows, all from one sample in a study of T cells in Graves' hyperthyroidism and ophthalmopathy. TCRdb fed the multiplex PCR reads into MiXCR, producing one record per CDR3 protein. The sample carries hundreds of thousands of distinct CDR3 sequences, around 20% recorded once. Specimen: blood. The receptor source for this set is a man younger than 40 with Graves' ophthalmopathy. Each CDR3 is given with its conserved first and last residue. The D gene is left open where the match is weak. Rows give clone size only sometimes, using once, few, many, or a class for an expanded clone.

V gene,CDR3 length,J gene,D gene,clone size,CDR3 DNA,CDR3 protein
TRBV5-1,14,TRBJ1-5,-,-,TGCGCCAGCAGCTTCAGGTCCGGGGATCAGCCCCAGCATTTT,CASSFRSGDQPQHF
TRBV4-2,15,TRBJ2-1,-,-,TGTGCCAGCAGCCTAAAAGGGGGTTATTACAATGAGCAGTTCTTC,CASSLKGGYYNEQFF
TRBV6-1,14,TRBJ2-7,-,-,TGTGCCAGCAGTGAAGAGTACAGCACCTACGAGCAGTACTTC,CASSEEYSTYEQYF
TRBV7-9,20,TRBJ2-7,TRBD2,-,TGTGCCAGCAGCTCCCCCCGGACTAGCGGGAGGAACCTCCTCTCTTACGAGCAGTACTTC,CASSSPRTSGRNLLSYEQYF
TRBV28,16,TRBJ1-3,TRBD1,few,TGTGCCAGCAGTGGCCCGACAGGGAAGGTTGGAAACACCATATATTTT,CASSGPTGKVGNTIYF
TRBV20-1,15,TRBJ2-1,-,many,TGCAGTGCTGAGAAGGCAGCTTTTGGCGACAATGAGCAGTTCTTC,CSAEKAAFGDNEQFF
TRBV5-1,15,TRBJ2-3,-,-,TGCGCCAGCAGGTACCAGTCTAGCGGCACAGATACGCAGTATTTT,CASRYQSSGTDTQYF
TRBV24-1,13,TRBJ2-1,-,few,TGTGCCACCAGTGAGGGCTATTACAATGAGCAGTTCTTC,CATSEGYYNEQFF
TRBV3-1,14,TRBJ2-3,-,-,TGTGCCAGCAGCCAAGGAGCAAGCACAGATACGCAGTATTTT,CASSQGASTDTQYF
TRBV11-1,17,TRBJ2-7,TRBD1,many,TGTGCCAGCAGCCAGCGCGCACCGGGACAGGGGGCCTACGAGCAGTACTTC,CASSQRAPGQGAYEQYF
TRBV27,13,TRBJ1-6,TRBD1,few,TGTGCCAGCAGGGACAGGGCCAATTCACCCCTCCACTTT,CASRDRANSPLHF
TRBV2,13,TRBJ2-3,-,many,TGTGCCAGCAGTGAAGAGAGCACAGATACGCAGTATTTT,CASSEESTDTQYF
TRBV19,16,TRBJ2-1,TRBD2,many,TGTGCCAGTAGCAGACAAGCGGGAGGAAGGGGGAATGAGCAGTTCTTC,CASSRQAGGRGNEQFF
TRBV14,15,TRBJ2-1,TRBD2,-,TGTACCAGCAGACAAGCGGGAGGGTCCCGGGATGAGCAGTTCTTC,CTSRQAGGSRDEQFF
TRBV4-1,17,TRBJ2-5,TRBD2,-,TGCGCCAGCAGCCAAGATCCTAGCGGGAGGGCCGGGGAGACCCAGTACTTC,CASSQDPSGRAGETQYF
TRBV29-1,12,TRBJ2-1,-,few,TGCAGCGTTGAAGGCAGGGCACGAGAGCAGTTCTTC,CSVEGRAREQFF
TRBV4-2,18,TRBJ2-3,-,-,TGTGCCAGCAGCCAAGAACCCCGGCCAGGGTCCCGCACAGATACGCAGTATTTT,CASSQEPRPGSRTDTQYF
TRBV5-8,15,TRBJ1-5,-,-,TGTGCCAGCAGCCGACCGGGTCTTTTTAATCAGCCCCAGCATTTT,CASSRPGLFNQPQHF
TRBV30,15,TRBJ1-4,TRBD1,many,TGTGCCTGGTCCGGAGCCGGGACAGCTAATGAAAAACTGTTTTTT,CAWSGAGTANEKLFF
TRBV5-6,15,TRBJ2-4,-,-,TGTGCCAGCAGTTGGGGCAGGGGAGGCAAAAACATTCAGTACTTC,CASSWGRGGKNIQYF
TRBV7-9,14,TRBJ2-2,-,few,TGTGCCAGCAGCTTGAAGAGTGAGAGCGGGGAGCTGTTTTTT,CASSLKSESGELFF
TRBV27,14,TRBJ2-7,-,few,TGTGCCAGCAGTTCCGCTTCGGGGTTGGACGAGCAGTACTTC,CASSSASGLDEQYF
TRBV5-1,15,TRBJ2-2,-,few,TGCGCCAGCAGCTTGTGGGAAGGGACAACCGGGGAGCTGTTTTTT,CASSLWEGTTGELFF
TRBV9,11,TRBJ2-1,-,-,TGTGCCAGCTCGGGGAAGAAAGAGCAGTTCTTC,CASSGKKEQFF
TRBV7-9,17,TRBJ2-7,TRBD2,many,TGTGCCAGCAGCTCTGAGCGGACTAGCGGGAGACCCTACGAGCAGTACTTC,CASSSERTSGRPYEQYF
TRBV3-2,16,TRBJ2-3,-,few,TGTGCCAGCAGCCGGATACAGCGGGAGCCAACAGATACGCAGTATTTT,CASSRIQREPTDTQYF
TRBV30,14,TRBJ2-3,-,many,TGTGCCTGGAGTTGGGGCGGACCCACAGATACGCAGTATTTT,CAWSWGGPTDTQYF
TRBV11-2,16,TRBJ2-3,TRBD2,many,TGTGCCAGCAGCTTAGGTGGCGGGAGGATCACAGATACGCAGTATTTT,CASSLGGGRITDTQYF
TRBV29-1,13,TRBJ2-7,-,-,TGCAGCGTGAAGGGGACACCTCCCTACGAGCAGTACTTC,CSVKGTPPYEQYF
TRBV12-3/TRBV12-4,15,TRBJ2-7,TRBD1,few,TGTGCCAGCAGTGGCTCAGGGACAGGGGTAGGCGAGCAGTACTTC,CASSGSGTGVGEQYF
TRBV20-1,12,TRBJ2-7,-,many,TGCAGTGCTAGAGAGAGCAGCTACGAGCAGTACTTC,CSARESSYEQYF
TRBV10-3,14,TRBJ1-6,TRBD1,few,TGTGCCATCAGTTCCGGACAGGGGAATTCACCCCTCCACTTT,CAISSGQGNSPLHF
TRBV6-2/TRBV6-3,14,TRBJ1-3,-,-,TGTGCCAGCAGTTACACGGGACGCGGAAACACCATATATTTT,CASSYTGRGNTIYF